The rows below give T cell receptor beta chains drawn from one sample of a study of blood T cell repertoires in COVID-19. Data came from immunoSEQ multiplex PCR; TCRdb stores just in-frame clones and leaves some out. The sample holds under 100,000 clones; 81% are singletons and the top ten take roughly 25%. Material: peripheral blood. The receptors derive from a man older than 75 with active or convalescent COVID-19. Each CDR3 is given with its conserved first and last residue. The order of the fields is D gene, J gene, V gene, CDR3 protein. The D gene is left open where the match is weak.

TRBD1	TRBJ1-1	TRBV5-5	CASSLTGGHSNTEAFF
TRBD2	TRBJ2-5	TRBV2	CASSEGQRGGGQETQYF
-	TRBJ1-6	TRBV9	CASSVELRAPLHF
-	TRBJ1-2	TRBV3-1/TRBV3-2	CASSLLDINPRGYTF
-	TRBJ1-3	TRBV6-6	CASSYGVRGYGNTIYF
-	TRBJ1-1	TRBV6-5	CASSSPGEAGTEAFF
-	TRBJ1-5	TRBV6-5	CASSPALEGGQPQHF
-	TRBJ1-6	TRBV12-3/TRBV12-4	CATAWGLNSPLHF
TRBD1	TRBJ1-5	TRBV30	CAWSVGQGNQPQHF
TRBD1	TRBJ2-6	TRBV5-1	CASQTGGESGANVLTF
TRBD1	TRBJ2-7	TRBV7-9	CASSTDRADEQYF
TRBD1	TRBJ1-2	TRBV5-4	CASSLTGGNYGYTF
-	TRBJ1-1	TRBV12-3/TRBV12-4	CASNLRRNTEAFF
-	TRBJ1-3	TRBV7-8	CASSPISGGAGNTIYF
-	TRBJ2-4	TRBV12-3/TRBV12-4	CASSFLAAIQYF
TRBD1	TRBJ1-5	TRBV2	CASTLGQGGQPQHF
TRBD1	TRBJ2-2	TRBV2	CARSMETGGNTGELFF
-	TRBJ2-5	TRBV29-1	CSVASLSQETQYF
TRBD1	TRBJ1-1	TRBV11-3	CASSLGQGRVTEAFF
-	TRBJ2-7	TRBV23-1	CASSHQVVQYF
TRBD1	TRBJ2-7	TRBV6-5	CASSRRQGAYEQYF
TRBD2	TRBJ2-5	TRBV5-1	CASSLGGLAGGPGETQYF
-	TRBJ2-7	TRBV19	CASSIGGYSYEQYF
-	TRBJ2-2	TRBV2	CASSVVGVGTGELFF
TRBD1	TRBJ1-1	TRBV4-1	CASSQATGETEAFF
TRBD1	TRBJ1-5	TRBV19	CASSIDRGSNQPQHF